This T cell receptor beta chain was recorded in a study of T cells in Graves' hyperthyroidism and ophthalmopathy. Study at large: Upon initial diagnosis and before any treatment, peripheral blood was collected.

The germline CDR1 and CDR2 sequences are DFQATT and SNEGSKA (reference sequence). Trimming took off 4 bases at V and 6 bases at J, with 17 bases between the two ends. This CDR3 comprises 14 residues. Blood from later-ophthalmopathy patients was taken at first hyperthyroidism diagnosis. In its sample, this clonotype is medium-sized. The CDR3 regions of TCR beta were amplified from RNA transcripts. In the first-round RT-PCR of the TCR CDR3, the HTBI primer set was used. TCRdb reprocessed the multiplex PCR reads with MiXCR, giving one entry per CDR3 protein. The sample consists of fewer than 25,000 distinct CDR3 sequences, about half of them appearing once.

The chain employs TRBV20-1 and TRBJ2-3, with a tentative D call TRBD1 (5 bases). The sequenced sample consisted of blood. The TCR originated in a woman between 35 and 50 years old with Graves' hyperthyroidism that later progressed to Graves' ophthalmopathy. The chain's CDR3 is CSATTGPGWDTQYF. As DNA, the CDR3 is TGCAGTGCTACAACAGGACCCGGGTGGGATACGCAGTATTTT.